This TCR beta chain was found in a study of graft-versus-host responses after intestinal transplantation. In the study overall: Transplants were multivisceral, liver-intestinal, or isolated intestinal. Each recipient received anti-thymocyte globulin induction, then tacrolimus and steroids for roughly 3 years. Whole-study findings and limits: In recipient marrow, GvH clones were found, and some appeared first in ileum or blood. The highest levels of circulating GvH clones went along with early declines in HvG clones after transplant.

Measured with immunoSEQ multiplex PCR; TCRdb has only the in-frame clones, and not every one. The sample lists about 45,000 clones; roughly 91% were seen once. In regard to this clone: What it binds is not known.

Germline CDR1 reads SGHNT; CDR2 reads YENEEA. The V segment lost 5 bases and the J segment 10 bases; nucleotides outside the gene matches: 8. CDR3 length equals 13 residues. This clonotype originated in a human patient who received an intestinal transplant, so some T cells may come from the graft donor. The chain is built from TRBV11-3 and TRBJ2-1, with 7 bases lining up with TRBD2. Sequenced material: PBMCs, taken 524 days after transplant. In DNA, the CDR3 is TGTGCCAGCAGCCGTCAGGCGGGGGACGAGCAGTTCTTC. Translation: CASSRQAGDEQFF.